The T cell receptor beta chain described here comes from a study of primary melanoma T cells and metastatic recurrence. Some clones are missing from TCRdb's copy, which holds only in-frame ones; the method was immunoSEQ multiplex PCR. The sample yields a few thousand clones, roughly four fifths seen once. General study points: T-cell fraction reportedly outperformed other histopathological variables added to thickness.

The germline V and J ends were trimmed by 3 bases and 10 bases, with 18 bases remaining between them. CDR3 size: 14 residues. Germline CDR1 reads SGHNT; CDR2 reads YENEEA. By frequency in the sample, this clone is large. What it binds is unknown. This clonotype originated in a human donor with melanoma. The genes are TRBV11-3 and TRBJ1-2; D perhaps matches TRBD1 (5 bases). The sequencing input was melanoma tumor tissue. This chain's CDR3 is CASSLEGTRYDYTF. CDR3 nucleotides: TGTGCCAGCAGCTTGGAAGGGACGCGGTACGACTACACCTTC.